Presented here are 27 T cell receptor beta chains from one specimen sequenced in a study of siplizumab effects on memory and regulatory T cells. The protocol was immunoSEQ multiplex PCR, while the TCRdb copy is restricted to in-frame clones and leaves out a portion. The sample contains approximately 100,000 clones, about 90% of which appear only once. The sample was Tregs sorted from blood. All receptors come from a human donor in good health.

The CDR3 region has the DNA TGTGCCAGCAGTTCTCTAGCGTACAAAAACATTCAGTACTTC. The encoded protein is CASSSLAYKNIQYF. The chain has TRBV6-5 and TRBJ2-4; TRBD2 is a possible D gene (6 bases). Trimming took off 4 bases at V and 3 bases at J, with 10 bases between the two ends. The length of the CDR3 is 14 residues. Germline CDR1 MNHEY, CDR2 SVGAGI.

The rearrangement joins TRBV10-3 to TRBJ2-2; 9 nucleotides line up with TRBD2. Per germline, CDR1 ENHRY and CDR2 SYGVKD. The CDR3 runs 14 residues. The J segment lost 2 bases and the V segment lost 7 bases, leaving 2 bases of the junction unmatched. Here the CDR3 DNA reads TGTGCCATCAACCTAGCGGGAAACACCGGGGAGCTGTTTTTT. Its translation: CAINLAGNTGELFF.

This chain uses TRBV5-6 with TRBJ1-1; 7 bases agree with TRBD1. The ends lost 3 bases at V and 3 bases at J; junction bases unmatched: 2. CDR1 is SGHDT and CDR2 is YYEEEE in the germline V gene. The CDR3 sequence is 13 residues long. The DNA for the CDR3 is TGTGCCAGCAGCTCGACAGGGTACACTGAAGCTTTCTTT. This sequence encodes CASSSTGYTEAFF. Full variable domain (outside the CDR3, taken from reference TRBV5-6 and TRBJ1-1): DAGVTQSPTHLIKTRGQQVTLRCSPKSGHDTVSWYQQALGQGPQFIFQYYEEEERQRGNFPDRFSGHQFPNYSSELNVNALLLGDSALYLCASSSTGYTEAFFGQGTRLTVV.

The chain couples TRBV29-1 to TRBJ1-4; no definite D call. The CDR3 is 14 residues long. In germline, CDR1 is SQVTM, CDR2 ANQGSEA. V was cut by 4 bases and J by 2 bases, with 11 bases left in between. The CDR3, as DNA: TGCAGCGTTGCAGGAGGGAGGACTAATGAAAAACTGTTTTTT. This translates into CSVAGGRTNEKLFF.

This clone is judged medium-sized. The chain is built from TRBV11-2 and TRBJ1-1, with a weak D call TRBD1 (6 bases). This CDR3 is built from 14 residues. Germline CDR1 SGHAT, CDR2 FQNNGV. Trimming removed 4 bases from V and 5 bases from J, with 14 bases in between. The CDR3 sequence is CASSSFDRRTEAFF. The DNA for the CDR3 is TGTGCCAGCAGCTCCTTTGACAGGAGAACTGAAGCTTTCTTT.

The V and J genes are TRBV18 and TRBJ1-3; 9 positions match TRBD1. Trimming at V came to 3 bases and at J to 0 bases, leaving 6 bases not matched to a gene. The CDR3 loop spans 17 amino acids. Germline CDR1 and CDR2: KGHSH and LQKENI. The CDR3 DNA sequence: TGTGCCAGCTCACCGTGGGACAGGGCAATCTCTGGAAACACCATATATTTT. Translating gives CASSPWDRAISGNTIYF.

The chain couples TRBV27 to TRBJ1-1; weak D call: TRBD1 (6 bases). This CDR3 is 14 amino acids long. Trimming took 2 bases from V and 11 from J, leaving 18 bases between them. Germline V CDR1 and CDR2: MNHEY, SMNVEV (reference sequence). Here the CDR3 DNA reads TGTGCCAGCAGTTTACGGGGGGCTTTCGGTTCGGCTTTCTTT. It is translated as CASSLRGAFGSAFF.

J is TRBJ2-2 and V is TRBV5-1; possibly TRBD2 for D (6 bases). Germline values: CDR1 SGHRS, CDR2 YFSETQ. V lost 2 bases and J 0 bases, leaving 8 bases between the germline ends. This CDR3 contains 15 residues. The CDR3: CASSFSGANTGELFF. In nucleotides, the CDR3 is TGCGCCAGCAGCTTTAGCGGAGCGAACACCGGGGAGCTGTTTTTT.

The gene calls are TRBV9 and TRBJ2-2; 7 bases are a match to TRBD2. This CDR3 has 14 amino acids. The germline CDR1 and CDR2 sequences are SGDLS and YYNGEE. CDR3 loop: CASQRGPDTGELFF. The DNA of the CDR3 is TGTGCTAGTCAGCGGGGCCCCGACACCGGGGAGCTGTTTTTT. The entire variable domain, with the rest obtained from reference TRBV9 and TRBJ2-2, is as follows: DSGVTQTPKHLITATGQRVTLRCSPRSGDLSVYWYQQSLDQGLQFLIQYYNGEERAKGNILERFSAQQFPDLHSELNLSSLELGDSALYFCASQRGPDTGELFFGEGSRLTVL.

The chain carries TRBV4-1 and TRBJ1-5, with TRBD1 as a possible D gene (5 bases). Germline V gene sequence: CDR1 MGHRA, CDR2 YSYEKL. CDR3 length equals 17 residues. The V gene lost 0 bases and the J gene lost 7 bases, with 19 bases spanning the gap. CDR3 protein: CASSQEGSHFGGQPQHF. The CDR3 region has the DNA TGCGCCAGCAGCCAAGAAGGGTCTCACTTCGGGGGACAGCCCCAGCATTTT.

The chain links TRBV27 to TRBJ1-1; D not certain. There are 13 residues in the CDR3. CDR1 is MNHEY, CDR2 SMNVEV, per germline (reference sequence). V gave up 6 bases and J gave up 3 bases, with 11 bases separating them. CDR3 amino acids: CASRERVYTEAFF. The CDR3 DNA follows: TGTGCCAGCAGGGAAAGGGTTTACACTGAAGCTTTCTTT.

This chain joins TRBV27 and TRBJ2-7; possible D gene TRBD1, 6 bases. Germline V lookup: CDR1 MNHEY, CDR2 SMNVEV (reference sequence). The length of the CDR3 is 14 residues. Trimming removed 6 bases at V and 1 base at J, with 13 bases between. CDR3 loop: CASRRGRGSYEQYF. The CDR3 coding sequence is TGTGCCAGCAGGCGAGGTAGGGGGTCCTACGAGCAGTACTTC.

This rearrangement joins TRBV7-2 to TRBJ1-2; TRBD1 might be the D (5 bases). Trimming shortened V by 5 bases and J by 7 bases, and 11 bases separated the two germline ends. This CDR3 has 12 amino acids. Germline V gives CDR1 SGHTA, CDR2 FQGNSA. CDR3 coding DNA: TGTGCCAGCAGCGGCAGGGTAGGTGGCTACACCTTC. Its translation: CASSGRVGGYTF.

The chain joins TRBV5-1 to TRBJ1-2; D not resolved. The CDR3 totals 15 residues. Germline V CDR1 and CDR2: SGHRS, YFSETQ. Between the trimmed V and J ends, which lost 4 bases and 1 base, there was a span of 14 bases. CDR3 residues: CASSQTISLNYGYTF. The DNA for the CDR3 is TGCGCCAGCAGCCAGACGATAAGCCTTAACTATGGCTACACCTTC.

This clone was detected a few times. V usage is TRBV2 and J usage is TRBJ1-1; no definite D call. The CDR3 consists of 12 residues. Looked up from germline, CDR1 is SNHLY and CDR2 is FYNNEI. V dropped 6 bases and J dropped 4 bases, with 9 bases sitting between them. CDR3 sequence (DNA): TGTGCCAGCAGAGGTCGAGGCACTGAAGCTTTCTTT. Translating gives CASRGRGTEAFF.

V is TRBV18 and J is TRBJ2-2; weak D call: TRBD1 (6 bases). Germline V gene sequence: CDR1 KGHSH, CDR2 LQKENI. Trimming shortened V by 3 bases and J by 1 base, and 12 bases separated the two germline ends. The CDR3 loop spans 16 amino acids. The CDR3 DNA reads TGTGCCAGCTCACCGTTCAGACAGGAGAACACCGGGGAGCTGTTTTTT. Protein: CASSPFRQENTGELFF.

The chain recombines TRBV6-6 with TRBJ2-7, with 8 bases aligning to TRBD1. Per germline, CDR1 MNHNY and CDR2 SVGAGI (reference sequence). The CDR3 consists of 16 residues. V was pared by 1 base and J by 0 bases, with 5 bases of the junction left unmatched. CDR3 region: CASSYYGQGYSYEQYF. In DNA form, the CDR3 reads TGTGCCAGCAGTTACTACGGACAGGGCTACTCCTACGAGCAGTACTTC.

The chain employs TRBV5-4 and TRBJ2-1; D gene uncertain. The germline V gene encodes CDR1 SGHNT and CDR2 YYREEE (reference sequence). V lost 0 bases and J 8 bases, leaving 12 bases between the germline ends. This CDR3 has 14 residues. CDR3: CASSLAYRRDEQFF. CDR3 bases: TGTGCCAGCAGCTTGGCATATAGACGCGATGAGCAGTTCTTC.

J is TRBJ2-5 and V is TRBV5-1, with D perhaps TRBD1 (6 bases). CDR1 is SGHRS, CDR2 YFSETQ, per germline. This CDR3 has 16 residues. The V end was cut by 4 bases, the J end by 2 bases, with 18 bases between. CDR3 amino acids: CASSITGTRGQETQYF. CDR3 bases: TGCGCCAGCAGCATTACCGGGACAAGGGGGCAAGAGACCCAGTACTTC.

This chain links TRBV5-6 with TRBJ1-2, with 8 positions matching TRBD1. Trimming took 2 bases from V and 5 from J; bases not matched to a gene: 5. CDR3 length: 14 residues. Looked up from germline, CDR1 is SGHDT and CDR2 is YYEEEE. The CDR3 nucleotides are TGTGCCAGCAGCTTTAGAGACAGGGGATATGGCTACACCTTC. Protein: CASSFRDRGYGYTF.

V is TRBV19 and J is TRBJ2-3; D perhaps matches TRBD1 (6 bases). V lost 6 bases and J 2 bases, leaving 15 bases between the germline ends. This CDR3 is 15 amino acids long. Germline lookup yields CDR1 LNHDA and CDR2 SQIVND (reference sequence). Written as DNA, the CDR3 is TGTGCCAGTAGATCGCCGGGACAAGCCACAGATACGCAGTATTTT. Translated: CASRSPGQATDTQYF.

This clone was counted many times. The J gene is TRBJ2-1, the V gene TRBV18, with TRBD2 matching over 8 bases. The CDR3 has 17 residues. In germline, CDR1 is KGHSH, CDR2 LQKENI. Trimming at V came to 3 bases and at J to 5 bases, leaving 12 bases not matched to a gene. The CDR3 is CASSPAGRRGANNEQFF. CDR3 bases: TGTGCCAGCTCACCCGCGGGCCGGCGGGGGGCCAACAATGAGCAGTTCTTC.

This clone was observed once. The CDR3 reads CASSFLVMETQYF. The CDR3 DNA reads as TGTGCCAGCAGCTTCCTAGTTATGGAGACCCAGTACTTC. The chain recombines TRBV7-9 with TRBJ2-5; D is ambiguous. V was clipped by 3 bases and J by 5 bases, with 10 bases between them. This CDR3 spans 13 amino acids. Germline CDR1 is SEHNR and CDR2 is FQNEAQ (reference sequence).

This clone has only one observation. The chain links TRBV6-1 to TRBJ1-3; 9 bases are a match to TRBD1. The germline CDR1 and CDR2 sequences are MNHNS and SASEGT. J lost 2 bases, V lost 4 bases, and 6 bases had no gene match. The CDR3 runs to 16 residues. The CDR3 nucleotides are TGTGCCAGCAGTGGTTCGGGACAGGGACCTGGAAACACCATATATTTT. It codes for CASSGSGQGPGNTIYF.

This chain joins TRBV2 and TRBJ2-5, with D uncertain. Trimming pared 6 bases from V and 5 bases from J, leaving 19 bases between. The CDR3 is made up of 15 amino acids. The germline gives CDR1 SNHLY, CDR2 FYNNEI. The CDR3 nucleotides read TGTGCCAGCAGCGAATACCTAGGACGTTCGGAGACCCAGTACTTC. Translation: CASSEYLGRSETQYF.

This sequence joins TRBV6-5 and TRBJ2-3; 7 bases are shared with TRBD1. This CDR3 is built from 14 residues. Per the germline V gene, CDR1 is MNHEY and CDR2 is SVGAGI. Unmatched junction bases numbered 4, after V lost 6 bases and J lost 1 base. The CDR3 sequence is CASRRTGRTDTQYF. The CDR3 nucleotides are TGTGCCAGCAGGCGGACAGGACGCACAGATACGCAGTATTTT.

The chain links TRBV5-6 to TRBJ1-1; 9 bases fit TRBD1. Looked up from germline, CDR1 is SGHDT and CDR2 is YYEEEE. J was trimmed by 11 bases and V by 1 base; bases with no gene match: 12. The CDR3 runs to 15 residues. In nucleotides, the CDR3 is TGTGCCAGCAGCTTGATGGGGACAGGGTTGTCGTGGGCTTTCTTT. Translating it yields CASSLMGTGLSWAFF.